The 31 T cell receptor beta chains below were found in one sample sequenced in a study of blood T cell repertoires in COVID-19. Some clones are missing from TCRdb's copy, which holds only in-frame ones; the method was immunoSEQ multiplex PCR. The table has 380,000 or so clones, approximately 86% seen once. The specimen sequenced was peripheral blood. The receptors shown here come from a woman between 55 and 75 years old with COVID-19, enrolled during active disease.

The V call is TRBV2, the J call TRBJ1-1, with 8 bases matching TRBD1. The germline V gene has CDR1 SNHLY and CDR2 FYNNEI. CDR3 length: 15 amino acids. After removal of 7 bases from V and 4 bases from J, the junction contained 11 bases not matched to a gene. CDR3 sequence reads: CASKGTGRRGTEAFF. The CDR3 nucleotides are TGTGCCAGCAAGGGGACAGGTCGGAGAGGCACTGAAGCTTTCTTT.

This clone occurred a few times. The V call is TRBV18, the J call TRBJ1-2; D uncertain. V was clipped by 3 bases and J by 5 bases, with 10 bases between them. The germline CDR1 and CDR2 sequences are KGHSH and LQKENI. The CDR3 totals 13 residues. CDR3 amino acids: CASSPAEEYGYTF. The CDR3 DNA is TGTGCCAGCTCACCCGCCGAGGAGTATGGCTACACCTTC.

The genes are TRBV2 and TRBJ2-2; the D gene is possibly TRBD1 (5 bases). Germline values: CDR1 SNHLY, CDR2 FYNNEI. CDR3 size: 14 residues. V shed 8 bases and J shed 0 bases, with 10 bases lying between them. For the CDR3, the DNA is TGTGCCAGCTTGGACACCCCGAACACCGGGGAGCTGTTTTTT. Translation gives CASLDTPNTGELFF.

The DNA for the CDR3 is TGTGCCAGCAGCCCCCACAGTCGGGGACTAGCGGGGGCGGAGGAGCAGTTCTTC. Translation: CASSPHSRGLAGAEEQFF. The rearrangement uses TRBV9 and TRBJ2-1, with 14 nucleotides matching TRBD2. Trimming took 4 bases from V and 10 from J; bases not matched to a gene: 16. CDR1 and CDR2 (germline): SGDLS, YYNGEE. This CDR3 has 18 amino acids.

The table lists this clone with a few counts. The chain is built from TRBV7-3 and TRBJ1-1, with 10 bases that match TRBD1. V lost 5 bases, J lost 9 bases, and 3 bases stayed unmatched. The CDR3 is 12 residues long. CDR1 is SGHTA, CDR2 FQGTGA, per germline. The DNA for the CDR3 is TGTGCCAGCAGCGAGGGACAGGGGAAAGCTTTCTTT. Its translation is CASSEGQGKAFF.

The chain has TRBV12-3 or TRBV12-4 and TRBJ1-1, with D perhaps TRBD1 (5 bases). This CDR3 region has 13 residues. The V and J ends lost 5 bases and 1 base respectively, with 8 bases between them. The CDR3 sequence: CASSLQENTEAFF. In nucleotides, the CDR3 is TGTGCCAGCAGTCTACAGGAGAACACTGAAGCTTTCTTT.

The rearrangement uses TRBV7-2 and TRBJ2-4; 12 bases are a match to TRBD1. The CDR3 totals 15 residues. Looked up from germline, CDR1 is SGHTA and CDR2 is FQGNSA. Unmatched junction bases numbered 7, after V lost 5 bases and J lost 8 bases. CDR3 nucleotide sequence: TGTGCCAGCAGCCCCGGGACAGGGGGCTGGGACATTCAGTACTTC. Its protein product is CASSPGTGGWDIQYF.

This chain uses TRBV11-2 with TRBJ2-1; 8 bases fit TRBD1. Germline assignment: CDR1 SGHAT and CDR2 FQNNGV. This CDR3 has 15 amino acids. V gave up 5 bases and J gave up 2 bases; unmatched junction bases: 5. The CDR3 here is CASSPTGATYNEQFF. Here the CDR3 DNA reads TGTGCCAGCAGCCCGACAGGGGCTACCTACAATGAGCAGTTCTTC. Drawing the rest from reference TRBV11-2 and TRBJ2-1, the complete variable domain is EAGVAQSPRYKIIEKRQSVAFWCNPISGHATLYWYQQILGQGPKLLIQFQNNGVVDDSQLPKDRFSAERLKGVDSTLKIQPAKLEDSAVYLCASSPTGATYNEQFFGPGTRLTVL.

V is TRBV7-2 and J is TRBJ2-5; unclear D gene. Trimming pared 1 base from V and 1 base from J, leaving 10 bases between. This CDR3 comprises 15 residues. CDR1 SGHTA and CDR2 FQGNSA come from the germline V gene. CDR3 coding DNA: TGTGCCAGCAGCTTAGGTGGCGGCCCCCAAGAGACCCAGTACTTC. Its protein is CASSLGGGPQETQYF.

This chain uses TRBV6-5 with TRBJ2-5; TRBD2 aligns across 7 bases. The length of the CDR3 is 14 residues. Germline CDR1 reads MNHEY; CDR2 reads SVGAGI. Trimming cost V 4 bases and J 2 bases; bases outside gene matches: 4. The CDR3 region is CASSSGTTQETQYF. CDR3 nucleotides: TGTGCCAGCAGTTCTGGGACTACTCAAGAGACCCAGTACTTC.

This chain uses TRBV11-2 with TRBJ2-7, with 8 bases identical to TRBD1. The trim removed 1 base at V and 6 bases at J, leaving 5 bases unmatched. The germline CDR1 and CDR2 sequences are SGHAT and FQNNGV. The CDR3 runs 14 residues. The CDR3 here is CASSLGQGALEQYF. CDR3 nucleotides: TGTGCCAGCAGCTTAGGGCAGGGGGCACTCGAGCAGTACTTC.

The chain joins TRBV5-5 to TRBJ2-7, with 7 nucleotides matching TRBD2. With 5 bases clipped from V and 2 bases from J, the junction kept 10 bases outside the gene matches. The length of the CDR3 is 15 residues. Per germline, CDR1 SGHKS and CDR2 YYEKEE (reference sequence). In DNA, the CDR3 is TGTGCCAGCAGTAGGGGAAGCGGGGAAACCTACGAGCAGTACTTC. The encoded protein is CASSRGSGETYEQYF.

In nucleotides, the CDR3 is TGTGCCAGCAGCTGGGGCAGACTGAACACTGAAGCTTTCTTT. This codes for CASSWGRLNTEAFF. The chain recombines TRBV7-2 with TRBJ1-1; D is possibly TRBD1 (5 bases). The CDR3 is 14 residues long. Trimming shortened V by 4 bases and J by 0 bases, and 9 bases separated the two germline ends. The germline gives CDR1 SGHTA, CDR2 FQGNSA.

The chain employs TRBV7-2 and TRBJ2-3; 11 bases are a match to TRBD2. The CDR3 loop spans 16 amino acids. Germline V gives CDR1 SGHTA, CDR2 FQGNSA. V shed 3 bases and J 0 bases; nucleotides not matched to a gene: 2. The CDR3 region has the DNA TGTGCCAGCAGCTTTCGACTAGCGGGGAGCACAGATACGCAGTATTTT. Amino acids: CASSFRLAGSTDTQYF.

The V gene is TRBV29-1, the J gene TRBJ1-1, with 10 bases identical to TRBD1. The V segment lost 7 bases and the J segment 4 bases; nucleotides outside the gene matches: 15. CDR1 SQVTM and CDR2 ANQGSEA come from the germline V gene. The CDR3 is 16 residues long. This CDR3 reads CSAKDRGQGAGTEAFF. DNA for the CDR3: TGCAGCGCGAAAGACAGGGGGCAGGGGGCGGGCACTGAAGCTTTCTTT.

The genes are TRBV7-6 and TRBJ2-3; D might be TRBD1 (5 bases). The germline V gene encodes CDR1 SGHVS and CDR2 FNYEAQ. The CDR3 is 17 amino acids. The ends were cut back, 0 bases at V and 1 base at J, with 14 bases in the middle. The CDR3 loop reads CASSLAVGPDGTDTQYF. CDR3 in DNA: TGTGCCAGCAGCTTAGCGGTGGGGCCGGACGGCACAGATACGCAGTATTTT.

This clone was counted only a few times. V gene TRBV2 combines with J gene TRBJ2-5; weak D call: TRBD2 (7 bases). Germline V gene sequence: CDR1 SNHLY, CDR2 FYNNEI. The CDR3 length is 15 residues. V dropped 4 bases and J dropped 5 bases, with 17 bases sitting between them. In nucleotides, the CDR3 is TGTGCCAGCAGTGGTAGGGGGGGCGTTTGGGAGACCCAGTACTTC. It is translated as CASSGRGGVWETQYF.

V is TRBV21-1 and J is TRBJ1-6; the table gives TRBD1 as D, unverified against the DNA. TRBV21-1 is reported as a pseudogene. CDR3 length equals 16 residues. The CDR3: CASPGTGIYGDSPLHF. CDR3 coding DNA: TGTGCCAGCCCCGGGACAGGAATCTATGGGGATTCACCCCTCCACTTT.

The chain is built from TRBV3-1 (or the pseudogene TRBV3-2) and TRBJ1-1, with TRBD1 as a possible D gene (6 bases). This CDR3 region has 14 residues. V was clipped by 10 bases and J by 0 bases, with 15 bases between them. The germline CDR1 and CDR2 sequences are LGHDT and YNNKEL (reference sequence). The CDR3 spells CATAQGNMNTEAFF. DNA for the CDR3: TGTGCCACAGCGCAGGGGAACATGAACACTGAAGCTTTCTTT.

This clone was counted many times. The chain joins TRBV18 to TRBJ2-2; the D is unclear. Looked up from germline, CDR1 is KGHSH and CDR2 is LQKENI. V was trimmed by 8 bases and J by 1 base, leaving 2 bases between them. There are 11 residues in the CDR3. The CDR3, as DNA: TGTGCCAGCCAGAACACCGGGGAGCTGTTTTTT. This gives the protein CASQNTGELFF.

The chain combines TRBV5-1 with TRBJ1-6; the match to TRBD1 covers 9 bases. Germline V CDR1 and CDR2: SGHRS, YFSETQ. The CDR3 consists of 18 residues. V shed 0 bases, J shed 8 bases, and the junction held 12 bases outside the gene matches. The CDR3 region has the DNA TGCGCCAGCAGCTTGGTTTCAGTACAGGGGGCAGGTTATTCACCCCTCCACTTT. This sequence encodes CASSLVSVQGAGYSPLHF.

This chain links TRBV4-1 with TRBJ1-4, with D tentatively TRBD1 (6 bases). There are 12 residues in the CDR3. V lost 1 base and J 12 bases, leaving 9 bases between the germline ends. Germline values: CDR1 MGHRA, CDR2 YSYEKL. The CDR3 sequence: CASSQGGGELFF. The CDR3 DNA follows: TGCGCCAGCAGCCAAGGAGGGGGAGAACTGTTTTTT.

V usage is TRBV18 and J usage is TRBJ2-7; 10 bases align to TRBD2. V trimming: 6 bases; J trimming: 2 bases; junction bases outside the gene matches: 7. The germline V gene has CDR1 KGHSH and CDR2 LQKENI. There are 15 residues in the CDR3. The CDR3 here is CASSLGLAAPYEQYF. The CDR3 nucleotides are TGTGCCAGCTCCCTAGGACTAGCGGCCCCCTACGAGCAGTACTTC.

The J gene is TRBJ2-1, the V gene TRBV7-2; D call uncertain. The CDR3 contains 13 residues. With 4 bases removed from V and 4 bases from J, the gap between germline ends came to 8 bases. Germline CDR1 SGHTA, CDR2 FQGNSA. For the CDR3, the DNA is TGTGCCAGCAGCTATCCGTATTACAATGAGCAGTTCTTC. It translates to CASSYPYYNEQFF.

This clone was seen more than once but under ten times. The V and J genes are TRBV19 and TRBJ1-5; D uncertain. The V gene lost 3 bases and the J gene lost 4 bases, with 10 bases spanning the gap. There are 14 residues in the CDR3. The V gene's germline CDR1 is LNHDA and CDR2 SQIVND (reference sequence). As DNA, the CDR3 is TGTGCCAGTAGTATCGTGTGGGCGAATCAGCCCCAGCATTTT. Translated: CASSIVWANQPQHF. The complete variable domain, with remaining parts taken from reference TRBV19 and TRBJ1-5, reads DGGITQSPKYLFRKEGQNVTLSCEQNLNHDAMYWYRQDPGQGLRLIYYSQIVNDFQKGDIAEGYSVSREKKESFPLTVTSAQKNPTAFYLCASSIVWANQPQHFGDGTRLSIL.

The chain combines TRBV12-3 or TRBV12-4 with TRBJ2-7; possibly TRBD1 for D (5 bases). Trimming cost V 1 base and J 3 bases, with 7 bases left between them. The CDR3 length is 13 residues. CDR3 protein: CASSLDTGYEQYF. CDR3 nucleotides: TGTGCCAGCAGTTTAGATACAGGCTACGAGCAGTACTTC.

This chain uses TRBV15 with TRBJ1-2; TRBD1 aligns across 8 bases. The CDR3 runs 15 residues. Germline V gene lookup returns CDR1 LNHNV and CDR2 YYDKDF (reference sequence). V was clipped by 2 bases and J by 5 bases; unmatched bases: 7. This CDR3 is CATSRQGAHGYGYTF. CDR3 coding DNA: TGTGCCACCAGCAGACAGGGGGCGCATGGTTATGGCTACACCTTC.

The rearrangement links TRBV6-5 to TRBJ2-7, with TRBD2 as a possible D gene (7 bases). Germline V gene lookup returns CDR1 MNHEY and CDR2 SVGAGI. V dropped 0 bases and J dropped 6 bases, with 18 bases sitting between them. This CDR3 region has 16 residues. As DNA, the CDR3 is TGTGCCAGCAGTTACTCCTCAAGGGGGGGTACGGGCGAGCAGTACTTC. Translated, it gives CASSYSSRGGTGEQYF.

CDR3 region: CASSLGLAGAYTDTQYF. In DNA, the CDR3 is TGCGCCAGCAGCTTGGGACTAGCGGGGGCCTACACAGATACGCAGTATTTT. The chain is built from TRBV5-1 and TRBJ2-3; TRBD2 aligns across 12 bases. Per the germline V gene, CDR1 is SGHRS and CDR2 is YFSETQ. The CDR3 length is 17 residues. Trimming took 0 bases from V and 2 from J; bases not matched to a gene: 4.

The chain joins TRBV9 to TRBJ1-1, with D perhaps matching TRBD1 (6 bases). V was shortened by 4 bases and J by 0 bases, with 7 bases between the two germline ends. There are 13 residues in the CDR3. Germline CDR1 and CDR2: SGDLS and YYNGEE. The CDR3 protein is CASSQGMNTEAFF. Written as DNA, the CDR3 is TGTGCCAGCAGCCAGGGGATGAACACTGAAGCTTTCTTT.

The rearrangement joins TRBV3-1 (or the pseudogene TRBV3-2) to TRBJ1-2; D remains ambiguous. This CDR3 has 13 residues. The germline V gene encodes CDR1 LGHDT and CDR2 YNNKEL (reference sequence). V was trimmed by 4 bases and J by 4 bases, leaving 10 bases between them. The CDR3 spells CASSPSGSYGYTF. The CDR3 DNA reads as TGTGCCAGCAGCCCCTCCGGGAGCTATGGCTACACCTTC.